The T cell receptor (beta chain) described here comes from a study of T-cell reconstitution after alpha-beta-depleted transplantation in children. Findings and caveats of the study: Expanded graft clones, several hundred of them, were reportedly the source of alpha-beta T cells about two months after transplant. Some patients' high day-60 TCRbeta diversity was attributed to recipient cells surviving conditioning. A year had passed since transplant, and T-cell counts and diversity by then came mostly from newly produced T cells.

Unique molecular identifiers were used in preparing the TCRbeta library. TCRdb itself ran the PCR reads through MiXCR, one entry per CDR3 protein. There are approximately 500,000 distinct CDR3 sequences in the sample; 20% to 30% occur only once, and just over 35% lies in the top ten. Comment on this clonotype: Its target is unknown.

Germline V lookup: CDR1 KGHSH, CDR2 LQKENI. CDR3 length equals 14 residues. Trimming stripped 2 bases from V and 6 bases from J, with 13 bases between. The genes are TRBV18 and TRBJ1-2, with D tentatively TRBD1 (6 bases). This receptor was identified in a boy under three years old with Wiskott-Aldrich syndrome, due to receive a stem cell transplant. This sample comprised PBMCs, obtained before TCRalphabeta/CD19-depleted stem cell transplant. Here the CDR3 reads CASSPGRGADGYTF. CDR3 bases: TGTGCCAGCTCACCAGGACGGGGGGCGGATGGCTACACCTTC. The full variable domain, completed using reference TRBV18 and TRBJ1-2, is NAGVMQNPRHLVRRRGQEARLRCSPMKGHSHVYWYRQLPEEGLKFMVYLQKENIIDESGMPKERFSAEFPKEGPSILRIQQVVRGDSAAYFCASSPGRGADGYTFGSGTRLTVV.